This T cell receptor beta chain was sequenced in a study of OX40 agonist ivuxolimab in advanced cancers. Study-level background: Averaging around 60 years in age, with a range of about 23 to 79, the cohort was 82.7% male. Partial responses were achieved by three patients, of whom one had hepatocellular carcinoma and two had cutaneous melanoma.

Method: immunoSEQ multiplex PCR; TCRdb's copy keeps in-frame clones and lacks some. The data contain about 46,000 clones, roughly 88% of them singletons. Study observations and caveats: Among patients with partial responses at 0.1-3.0 mg/kg, clonal expansion was among the lowest. CD4+ and CD8+ T cells in blood underwent clonal expansion by week 6 at 0.1 to 3.0 mg/kg.

Worth noting for this clone: Its antigen is still unknown.

The V and J ends lost 3 bases and 7 bases, in that order; junction bases with no gene match: 14. The CDR3 consists of 16 residues. Germline V CDR1 and CDR2: MDHEN, SYDVKM. The sequence was obtained from an adult with an advanced solid tumor such as melanoma, head and neck, liver or kidney cancer. J is TRBJ1-2 and V is TRBV28; 7 bases match TRBD1. Sequenced material: CD4+ or CD8+ T cells sorted from blood, taken in a trial of the OX40 agonist ivuxolimab. For the CDR3, the DNA is TGTGCCAGCAGTTTCCCGTCAGGGGGTGGGGGCGTTGGCTACACCTTC. Its protein product is CASSFPSGGGGVGYTF.